The subject of this entry is one T cell receptor beta chain. Its antigen remains unidentified. 60 Vbeta and 13 Jbeta primers were used in PCR. TCRdb's copy holds only in-frame clones and misses some; the assay was immunoSEQ multiplex PCR. The ten most abundant clones cover approximately 18% of a sample with tens of thousands of clones. These data come from a study of cytomegalovirus exposure and HLA in healthy donors. At the level of the study: Unique TCRs numbering about 85 million, obtained from HLA-typed donors, made up an early data release. General study results and limits: Some TCR beta chains (164 of them) were listed as cytomegalovirus-associated. Among the CMV-associated chains, three were confirmed in vitro as specific for CMV antigens. Sequencing depth roughly uniform across donors was assumed in presence/absence analyses.

From germline, CDR1 is LNHDA and CDR2 SQIVND (reference sequence). This CDR3 contains 15 residues. Trimming left V 5 bases short and J 2 bases short, with 13 bases between. The clonotype was recovered from a male donor in good health and CMV-seropositive. The chain links TRBV19 to TRBJ2-1; D is unclear. The sequenced sample consisted of PBMCs. The CDR3 DNA is TGTGCCAGTAGTCCATCACAGACGGCCTACAATGAGCAGTTCTTC. Translation: CASSPSQTAYNEQFF.